Following are 14 T cell receptor beta chains from one sample sequenced in a study of metastatic and nonmetastatic thyroid tumors. Prior to thyroid surgery, none of the patients had received any treatment. Using MiXCR, TCRdb re-called clones from the PCR reads. The repertoire holds more than 70,000 clones, with 8% to 9.5% as singletons. Input material: blood. These receptors were collected from a female donor with papillary thyroid cancer or a benign thyroid nodule (not recorded which). Some clones in this sample may be carry-over from other donors' samples.

This clone was seen at least ten times. Other DNA sequences of this sample code for an identical CDR3. The J gene is TRBJ1-4, the V gene TRBV5-6, with 7 bases that match TRBD1. Germline lookup yields CDR1 SGHDT and CDR2 YYEEEE. Trimming took 4 bases from V and 4 from J; bases not matched to a gene: 7. The CDR3 is made up of 15 amino acids. The CDR3 DNA follows: TGTGCCAGCAGCCTCCGGGGACAGAGTAATGAAAAACTGTTTTTT. Encoded protein: CASSLRGQSNEKLFF. The entire variable domain, with the rest obtained from reference TRBV5-6 and TRBJ1-4, is as follows: DAGVTQSPTHLIKTRGQQVTLRCSPKSGHDTVSWYQQALGQGPQFIFQYYEEEERQRGNFPDRFSGHQFPNYSSELNVNALLLGDSALYLCASSLRGQSNEKLFFGSGTQLSVL.

This clone was seen ten or more times. The chain has TRBV6-2 or TRBV6-3 and TRBJ1-3, with TRBD1 matching over 7 bases. Germline V gene sequence: CDR1 MNHEY, CDR2 SVGEGT. With 6 bases clipped from V and 0 bases from J, the junction kept 11 bases outside the gene matches. This CDR3 comprises 17 residues. The CDR3 DNA reads TGTGCCAGCAGCCGAGGGGGACAGTCTTTCTCTGGAAACACCATATATTTT. It yields the protein CASSRGGQSFSGNTIYF.

This clone was picked up a small number of times. The gene calls are TRBV7-6 and TRBJ1-6; a possible D gene is TRBD1 (6 bases). The V end lost 6 bases, the J end lost 8 bases, and 23 bases lay between the germline ends. This CDR3 region has 17 residues. Germline V CDR1 and CDR2: SGHVS, FNYEAQ. The CDR3 DNA sequence: TGTGCCAGCAGTCACGGGGGGGGGCGCAGGTCTGATTCACCCCTCCACTTT. Encoded protein: CASSHGGGRRSDSPLHF.

This clone was seen at least ten times. This sequence joins TRBV19 and TRBJ2-7, with a possible D match to TRBD2 (6 bases). V was cut by 3 bases and J by 2 bases, with 14 bases left in between. The CDR3 runs 15 residues. Germline values: CDR1 LNHDA, CDR2 SQIVND (reference sequence). This CDR3 reads CASSIHRGGTYEQYF. The CDR3 region has the DNA TGTGCCAGTAGTATCCATCGGGGCGGGACCTACGAGCAGTACTTC.

Remarks on this clone: A much larger clone differs by one base, so this may be a read error. J is TRBJ2-5 and V is TRBV5-1; no definite D call. Trimming pared 4 bases from V and 2 bases from J, leaving 9 bases between. The CDR3 length is 13 residues. Germline CDR1 SGHRS, CDR2 YFSETQ. The CDR3 nucleotides are TGCGCCAGCAGCACAAAAGTGCAAGAGACCCAGTACTTC. Its translation: CASSTKVQETQYF.

This clone was seen ten or more times. J is TRBJ2-1 and V is TRBV6-2 or TRBV6-3, with D tentatively TRBD2 (6 bases). V was pared by 6 bases and J by 4 bases, with 16 bases between. The CDR3 runs 15 residues. Germline CDR1 and CDR2: MNHEY and SVGEGT. The CDR3 bases are TGTGCCAGCAGATCTCCGGGACTGGATTACAATGAGCAGTTCTTC. Translating it yields CASRSPGLDYNEQFF.

V is TRBV10-3 and J is TRBJ1-2, with 10 bases identical to TRBD1. The trim removed 6 bases at V and 7 bases at J, leaving 8 bases unmatched. In germline, CDR1 is ENHRY, CDR2 SYGVKD. This CDR3 contains 14 residues. In nucleotides, the CDR3 is TGTGCCATCAGCGAGGACGGGACAGGGGTTGGCTACACCTTC. This codes for CAISEDGTGVGYTF.

Of note for this clone: It may be a read error: a sequence one base away is much more abundant. This rearrangement joins TRBV7-6 to TRBJ2-1, with unresolved D. The CDR3 contains 16 residues. Trimming took 3 bases from V and 0 from J, leaving 12 bases between them. The germline V gene has CDR1 SGHVS and CDR2 FNYEAQ. The CDR3 region has the DNA TGTGCCAGCAGCTTGTCAGACACGATCTCCTACAATGAGCAGTTCTTC. It yields the protein CASSLSDTISYNEQFF.

This clone occurred many times. The chain links TRBV6-1 to TRBJ1-5, with D uncertain. Trimming shortened V by 5 bases and J by 1 base, and 9 bases separated the two germline ends. Germline assignment: CDR1 MNHNS and CDR2 SASEGT. This CDR3 comprises 14 residues. The CDR3 DNA reads as TGTGCCAGCAGTCTAAGGGAGAGCAATCAGCCCCAGCATTTT. Amino acid sequence: CASSLRESNQPQHF.

In its sample, this clone was seen many times. At the DNA level, this CDR3 is encoded by other sequences in the same sample as well. The chain employs TRBV6-1 and TRBJ1-1, with 7 bases aligning to TRBD1. The CDR3 has 11 amino acids. The V segment lost 5 bases and the J segment 6 bases; nucleotides outside the gene matches: 0. Germline values: CDR1 MNHNS, CDR2 SASEGT. The CDR3: CASSTGAEAFF. DNA of the CDR3: TGTGCCAGCAGTACAGGGGCTGAAGCTTTCTTT.

Concerning this clone: This sequence may be a read error, since a much larger clone differs from it by one base. Here the CDR3 reads CATSSNTQEVETQYF. CDR3 in DNA: TGTGCCACCAGCTCAAATACACAGGAGGTAGAGACCCAGTACTTC. The chain joins TRBV15 to TRBJ2-5; the D gene could be TRBD1 or TRBD2 (5 bases each). Germline CDR1 and CDR2: LNHNV and YYDKDF (reference sequence). This CDR3 spans 15 amino acids. The germline V and J ends were trimmed by 5 bases and 4 bases, with 17 bases remaining between them.

This clone was detected ten times or more. V usage is TRBV10-1 and J usage is TRBJ2-3, with 11 bases lining up with TRBD1. The CDR3 totals 16 residues. V lost 0 bases, J lost 5 bases, and 4 bases stayed unmatched. Germline loops: CDR1 WNHNN, CDR2 SYGVQD (reference sequence). The CDR3 DNA reads TGCGCCAGCAGTGAGTCGGGGACAGGGGGAGGAGATACGCAGTATTTT. Encoded protein: CASSESGTGGGDTQYF.

This clone appeared many times. This clone may be a read error of a much larger clone one base away. V gene TRBV6-1 combines with J gene TRBJ2-6; 7 bases agree with TRBD2. V shed 7 bases, J shed 1 base, and the junction held 4 bases outside the gene matches. CDR1 is MNHNS and CDR2 is SASEGT in the germline V gene. This CDR3 has 15 residues. This CDR3 reads CASTGGASGANVLTF. For the CDR3, the DNA is TGTGCCAGCACGGGGGGAGCGTCTGGGGCCAACGTCCTGACTTTC.

In this sample, this clone turned up many times. The V and J genes are TRBV19 and TRBJ1-2; 8 bases line up with TRBD1. Germline CDR1 LNHDA, CDR2 SQIVND (reference sequence). Trimming cost V 6 bases and J 7 bases; bases outside gene matches: 7. This CDR3 contains 13 residues. CDR3 residues: CASRAGGVSGYTF. The CDR3 region has the DNA TGTGCCAGTAGGGCAGGGGGCGTAAGTGGCTACACCTTC. Together with reference TRBV19 and TRBJ1-2, the CDR3 gives the full variable domain: DGGITQSPKYLFRKEGQNVTLSCEQNLNHDAMYWYRQDPGQGLRLIYYSQIVNDFQKGDIAEGYSVSREKKESFPLTVTSAQKNPTAFYLCASRAGGVSGYTFGSGTRLTVV.